Listed here is a single T cell receptor (beta chain). The record originates from a study of T cell repertoires in cytomegalovirus infection. On the study more broadly: Carrying CMV and the relevant HLA type showed in public TCR beta signatures.

In TCRdb, the reads were re-called with MiXCR into one record per CDR3 protein. The sample contains 290,000 or so distinct CDR3 sequences, about 25% of which appear only once. The germline V and J ends were trimmed by 0 bases and 1 base, with 22 bases remaining between them. Germline CDR1 reads SNHLY; CDR2 reads FYNNEI. CDR3 length: 21 residues. Sequencing used PBMCs. The chain couples TRBV2 to TRBJ2-6, with D possibly called TRBD1 or TRBD2 (5 bases each). The sequence came from a human donor in good health (CMV status not recorded). Some clones in this sample may be carry-over from other donors' samples. This CDR3 is CASSEAGRTGLFYSGANVLTF. CDR3 nucleotides: TGTGCCAGCAGTGAAGCGGGACGTACGGGTCTTTTCTATTCTGGGGCCAACGTCCTGACTTTC.